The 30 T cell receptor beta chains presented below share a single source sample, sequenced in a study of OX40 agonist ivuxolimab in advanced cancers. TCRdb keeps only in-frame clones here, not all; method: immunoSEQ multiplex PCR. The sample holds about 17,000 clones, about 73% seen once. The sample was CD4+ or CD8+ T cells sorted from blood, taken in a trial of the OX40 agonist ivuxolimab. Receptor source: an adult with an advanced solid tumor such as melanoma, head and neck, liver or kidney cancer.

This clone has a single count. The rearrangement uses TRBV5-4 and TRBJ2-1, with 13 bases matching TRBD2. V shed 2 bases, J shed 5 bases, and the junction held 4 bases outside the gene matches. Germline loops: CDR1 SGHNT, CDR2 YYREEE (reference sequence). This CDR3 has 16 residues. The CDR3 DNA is TGTGCCAGCAGCTTTACCGGGACTAGCGGGGACAATGAGCAGTTCTTC. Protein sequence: CASSFTGTSGDNEQFF.

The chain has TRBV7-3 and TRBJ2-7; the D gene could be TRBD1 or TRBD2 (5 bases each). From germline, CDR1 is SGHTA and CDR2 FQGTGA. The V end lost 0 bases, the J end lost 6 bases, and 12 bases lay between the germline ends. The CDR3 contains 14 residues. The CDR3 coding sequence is TGTGCCAGCAGCTTAACGGGGACCTCTAGCGAGCAGTACTTC. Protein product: CASSLTGTSSEQYF. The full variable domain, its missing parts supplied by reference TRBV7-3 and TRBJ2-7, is GAGVSQTPSNKVTEKGKYVELRCDPISGHTALYWYRQSLGQGPEFLIYFQGTGAADDSGLPNDRFFAVRPEGSVSTLKIQRTERGDSAVYLCASSLTGTSSEQYFGPGTRLTVT.

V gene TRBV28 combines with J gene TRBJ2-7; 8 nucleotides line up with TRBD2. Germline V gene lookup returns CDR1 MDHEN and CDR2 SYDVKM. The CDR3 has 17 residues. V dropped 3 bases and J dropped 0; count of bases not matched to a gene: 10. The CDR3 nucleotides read TGTGCCAGCAGTTTGCCCCCCAGCGGGAGCTACTCCTACGAGCAGTACTTC. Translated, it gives CASSLPPSGSYSYEQYF.

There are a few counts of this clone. The DNA for the CDR3 is TGTGCCAGCAGCCCTGTAGCGGGAGGGCAATCCAATGAGCAGTTCTTC. It encodes CASSPVAGGQSNEQFF. This chain joins TRBV13 and TRBJ2-1; 11 nucleotides align to TRBD2. Germline V lookup: CDR1 PRHDT, CDR2 FYEKMQ (reference sequence). V lost 5 bases and J lost 6; bases outside the gene matches: 9. This CDR3 comprises 16 residues.

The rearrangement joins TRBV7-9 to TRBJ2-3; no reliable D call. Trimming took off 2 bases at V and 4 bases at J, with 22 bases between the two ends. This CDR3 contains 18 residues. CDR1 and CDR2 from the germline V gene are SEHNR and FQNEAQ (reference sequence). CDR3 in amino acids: CASSLYETGPHVADTQYF. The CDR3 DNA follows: TGTGCCAGCAGCTTATATGAGACCGGGCCCCATGTTGCAGATACGCAGTATTTT.

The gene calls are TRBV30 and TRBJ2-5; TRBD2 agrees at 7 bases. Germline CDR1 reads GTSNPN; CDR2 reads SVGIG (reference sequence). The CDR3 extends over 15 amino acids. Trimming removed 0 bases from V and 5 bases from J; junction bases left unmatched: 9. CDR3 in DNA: TGTGCCTGGAGTGTACCCCCTAGCGGAGCGGAGACCCAGTACTTC. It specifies CAWSVPPSGAETQYF.

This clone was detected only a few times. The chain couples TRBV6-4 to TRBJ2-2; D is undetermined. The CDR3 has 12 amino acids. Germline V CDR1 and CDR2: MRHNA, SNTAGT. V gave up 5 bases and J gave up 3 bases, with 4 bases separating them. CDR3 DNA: TGTGCCAGCAGTAATGACACCGGGGAGCTGTTTTTT. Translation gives CASSNDTGELFF.

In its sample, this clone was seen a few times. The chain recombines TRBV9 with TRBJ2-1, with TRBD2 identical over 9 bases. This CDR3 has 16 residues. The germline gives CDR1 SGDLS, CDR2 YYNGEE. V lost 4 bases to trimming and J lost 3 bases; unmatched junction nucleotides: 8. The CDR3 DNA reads TGTGCCAGCAGCCCACGACGTAGCGGGAGCTACAATGAGCAGTTCTTC. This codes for CASSPRRSGSYNEQFF.

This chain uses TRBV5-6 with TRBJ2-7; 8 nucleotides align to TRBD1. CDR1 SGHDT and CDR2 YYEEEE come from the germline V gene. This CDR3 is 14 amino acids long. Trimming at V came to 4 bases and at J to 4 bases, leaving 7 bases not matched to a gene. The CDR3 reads CASSAGTGKYEQYF. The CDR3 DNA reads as TGTGCCAGCAGCGCCGGGACAGGAAAGTACGAGCAGTACTTC.

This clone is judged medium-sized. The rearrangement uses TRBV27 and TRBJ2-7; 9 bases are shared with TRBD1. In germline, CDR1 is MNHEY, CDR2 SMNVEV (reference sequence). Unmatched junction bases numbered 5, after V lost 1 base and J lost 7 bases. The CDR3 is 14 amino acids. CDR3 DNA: TGTGCCAGCAGTTTATTACAGGGGGCGGGAGAGCAGTACTTC. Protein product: CASSLLQGAGEQYF.

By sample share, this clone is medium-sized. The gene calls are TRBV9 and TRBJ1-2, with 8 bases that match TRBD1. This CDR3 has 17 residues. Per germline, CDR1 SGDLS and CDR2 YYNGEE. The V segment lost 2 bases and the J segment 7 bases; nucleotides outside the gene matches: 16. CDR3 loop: CASSVDYRGAPLGGYTF. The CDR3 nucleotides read TGTGCCAGCAGCGTGGACTACAGGGGGGCGCCCCTAGGTGGCTACACCTTC.

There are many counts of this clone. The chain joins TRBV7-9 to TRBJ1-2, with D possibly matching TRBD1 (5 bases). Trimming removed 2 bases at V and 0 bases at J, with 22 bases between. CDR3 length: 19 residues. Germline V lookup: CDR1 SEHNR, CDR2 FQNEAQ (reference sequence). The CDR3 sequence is CASSLFRAQSGHTNYGYTF. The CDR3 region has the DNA TGTGCCAGCAGCTTATTTCGGGCTCAGTCAGGGCATACTAACTATGGCTACACCTTC.

The CDR3 reads CASSQEIGLREQYF. CDR3 bases: TGTGCCAGCAGCCAAGAAATCGGTTTGCGTGAGCAGTACTTC. The chain is built from TRBV11-2 and TRBJ2-5; D unresolved. CDR3 length: 14 residues. V dropped 5 bases and J dropped 11 bases, with 21 bases sitting between them. CDR1 SGHAT and CDR2 FQNNGV come from the germline V gene.

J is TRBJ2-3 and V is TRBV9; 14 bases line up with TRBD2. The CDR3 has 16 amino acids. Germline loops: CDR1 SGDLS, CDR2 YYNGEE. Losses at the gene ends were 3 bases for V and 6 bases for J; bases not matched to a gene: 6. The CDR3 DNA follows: TGTGCCAGCAGCGAGGGACTAGCGGGAGCCCTGGATACGCAGTATTTT. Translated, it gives CASSEGLAGALDTQYF.

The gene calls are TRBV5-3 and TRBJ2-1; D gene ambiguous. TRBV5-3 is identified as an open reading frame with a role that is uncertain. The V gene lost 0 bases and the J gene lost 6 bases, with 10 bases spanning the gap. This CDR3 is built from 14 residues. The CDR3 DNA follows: TGTGCCAGAAGCTTGGCCGGCGCTTTCAATGAGCAGTTCTTC. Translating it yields CARSLAGAFNEQFF.

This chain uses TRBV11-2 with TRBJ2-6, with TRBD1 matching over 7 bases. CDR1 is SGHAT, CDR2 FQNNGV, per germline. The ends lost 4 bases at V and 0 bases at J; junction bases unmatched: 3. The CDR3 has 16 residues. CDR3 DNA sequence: TGTGCCAGCAGCTCGGGACAGAGCTCTGGGGCCAACGTCCTGACTTTC. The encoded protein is CASSSGQSSGANVLTF.

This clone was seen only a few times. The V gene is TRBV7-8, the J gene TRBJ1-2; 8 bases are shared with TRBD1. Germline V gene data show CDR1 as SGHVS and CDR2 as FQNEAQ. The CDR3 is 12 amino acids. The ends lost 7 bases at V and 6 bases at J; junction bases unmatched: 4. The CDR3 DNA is TGTGCCAGCAACGGCAGGGGGCATGGCTACACCTTC. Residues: CASNGRGHGYTF.

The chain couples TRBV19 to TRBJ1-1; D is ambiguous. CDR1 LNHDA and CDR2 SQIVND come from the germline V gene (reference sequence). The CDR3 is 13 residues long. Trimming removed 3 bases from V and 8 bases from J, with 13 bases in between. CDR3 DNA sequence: TGTGCCAGTAGTATCCCCGGCAGGCCCGAAGCTTTCTTT. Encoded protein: CASSIPGRPEAFF.

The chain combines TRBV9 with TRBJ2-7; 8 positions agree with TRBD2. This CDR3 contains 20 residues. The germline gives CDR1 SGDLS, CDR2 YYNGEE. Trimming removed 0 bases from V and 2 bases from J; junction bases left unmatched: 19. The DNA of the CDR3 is TGTGCCAGCAGCGTAGCCGCGGGAGGCAAAACATTGGGGCGCGCCTACGAGCAGTACTTC. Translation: CASSVAAGGKTLGRAYEQYF.

CDR3 bases: TGTGCCTGGAGGGGACAGTATAATTCACCCCTCCACTTT. It translates to CAWRGQYNSPLHF. The J gene is TRBJ1-6, the V gene TRBV30; 7 positions agree with TRBD1. CDR1 is GTSNPN and CDR2 is SVGIG in the germline V gene (reference sequence). V lost 3 bases, J lost 4 bases, and 0 bases stayed unmatched. CDR3 length equals 13 residues.

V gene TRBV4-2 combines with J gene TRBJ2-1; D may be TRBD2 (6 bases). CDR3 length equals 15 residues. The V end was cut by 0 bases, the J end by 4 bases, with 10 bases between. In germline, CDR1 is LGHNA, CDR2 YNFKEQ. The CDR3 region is CASSQELAIYNEQFF. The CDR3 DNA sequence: TGTGCCAGCAGCCAAGAACTAGCTATATACAATGAGCAGTTCTTC.

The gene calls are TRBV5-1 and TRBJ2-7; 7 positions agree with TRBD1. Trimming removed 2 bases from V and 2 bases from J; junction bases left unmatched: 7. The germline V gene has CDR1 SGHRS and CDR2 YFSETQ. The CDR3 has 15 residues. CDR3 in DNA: TGCGCCAGCAGCTTACAGACAGGGTCAACCTACGAGCAGTACTTC. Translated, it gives CASSLQTGSTYEQYF.

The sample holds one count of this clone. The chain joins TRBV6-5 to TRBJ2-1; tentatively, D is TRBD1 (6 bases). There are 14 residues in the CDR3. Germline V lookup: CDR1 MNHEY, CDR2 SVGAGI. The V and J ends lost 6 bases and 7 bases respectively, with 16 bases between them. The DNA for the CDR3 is TGTGCCAGCAGCCGATACAGGGTGGGGAATGAGCAGTTCTTC. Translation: CASSRYRVGNEQFF.

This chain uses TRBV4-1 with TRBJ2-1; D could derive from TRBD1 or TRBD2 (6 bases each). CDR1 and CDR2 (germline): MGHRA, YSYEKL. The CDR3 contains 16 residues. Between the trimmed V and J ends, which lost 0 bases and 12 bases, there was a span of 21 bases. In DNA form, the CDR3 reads TGCGCCAGCAGCCAAGATATGATGAGGGGAGAGGGGGGGCAGTTCTTC. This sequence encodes CASSQDMMRGEGGQFF.

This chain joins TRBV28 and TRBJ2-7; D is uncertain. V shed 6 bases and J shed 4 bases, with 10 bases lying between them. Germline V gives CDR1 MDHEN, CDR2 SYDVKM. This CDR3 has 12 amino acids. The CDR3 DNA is TGTGCCAGCAGGTCGGGCGGTTACGAGCAGTACTTC. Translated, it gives CASRSGGYEQYF. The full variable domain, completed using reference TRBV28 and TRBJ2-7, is DVKVTQSSRYLVKRTGEKVFLECVQDMDHENMFWYRQDPGLGLRLIYFSYDVKMKEKGDIPEGYSVSREKKERFSLILESASTNQTSMYLCASRSGGYEQYFGPGTRLTVT.

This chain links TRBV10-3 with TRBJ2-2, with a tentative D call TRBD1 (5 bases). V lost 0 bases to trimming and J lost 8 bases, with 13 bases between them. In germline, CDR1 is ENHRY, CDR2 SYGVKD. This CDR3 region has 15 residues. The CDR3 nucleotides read TGTGCCATCAGTGAGTCGATCAGCAGGGCTGGGGAGCTGTTTTTT. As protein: CAISESISRAGELFF.

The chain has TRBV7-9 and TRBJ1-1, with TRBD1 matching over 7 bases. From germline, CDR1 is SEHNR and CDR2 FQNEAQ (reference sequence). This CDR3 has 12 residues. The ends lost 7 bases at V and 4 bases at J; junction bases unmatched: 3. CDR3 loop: CASKTGPTEAFF. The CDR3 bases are TGTGCCAGCAAGACAGGGCCCACTGAAGCTTTCTTT.

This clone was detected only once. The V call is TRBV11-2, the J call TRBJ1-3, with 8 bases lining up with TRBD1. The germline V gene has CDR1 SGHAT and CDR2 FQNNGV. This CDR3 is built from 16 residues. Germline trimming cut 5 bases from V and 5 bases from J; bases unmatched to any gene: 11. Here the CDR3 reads CASSERAGGLRNTIYF. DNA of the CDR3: TGTGCCAGCAGCGAGAGGGCAGGGGGCTTAAGAAACACCATATATTTT.

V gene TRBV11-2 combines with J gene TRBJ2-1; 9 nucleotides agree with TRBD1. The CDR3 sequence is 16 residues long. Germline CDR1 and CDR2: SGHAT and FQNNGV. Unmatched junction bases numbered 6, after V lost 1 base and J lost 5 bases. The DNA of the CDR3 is TGTGCCAGCAGCTTAGTACAGGGGGCAAGTAACAATGAGCAGTTCTTC. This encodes CASSLVQGASNNEQFF.

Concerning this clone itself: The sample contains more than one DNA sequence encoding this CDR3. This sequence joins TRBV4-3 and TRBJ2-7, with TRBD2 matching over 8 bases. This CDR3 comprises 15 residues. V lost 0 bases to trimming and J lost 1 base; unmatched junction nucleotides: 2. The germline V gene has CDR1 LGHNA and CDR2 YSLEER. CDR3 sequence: CASSQDTSGSYEQYF. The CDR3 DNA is TGCGCCAGCAGCCAAGATACTAGCGGTTCCTACGAGCAGTACTTC.